This note documents a single TCR beta chain sequence. As yet, its antigen is unknown. The sample comes from a study of T cells in Graves' hyperthyroidism and ophthalmopathy. Patients showing uncontrolled infection, other autoimmune disease, pregnancy or lactation were ineligible. Study-wide points: Onset of ophthalmopathy came a median approximately 6.9 months after the model predicted it. Blood also held most thyroid clonotypes expanded beyond 0.001. Patients with ophthalmopathy were separated from those with stable hyperthyroidism by a 13 V-J model.

Researchers took RNA transcripts and amplified the TCR beta CDR3 regions from them. Researchers ran a first-round RT-PCR on the TCR CDR3 using the HTBI primer set. One entry per CDR3 protein results from TCRdb running MiXCR on the multiplex PCR reads. The sample has some 490,000 distinct CDR3 sequences; roughly 15% are singletons. The sequence was collected from a woman aged 25 to 39 with Graves' ophthalmopathy. Sequencing was performed on blood.

CDR3 coding DNA: TGTGCCAGCAGTTCGATATATATAGGCGGGACAACCCAAGAGACCCAGTACTTC. Encoded protein: CASSSIYIGGTTQETQYF. The chain links TRBV28 to TRBJ2-5; either TRBD1 or TRBD2 may supply D (6 bases each). From germline, CDR1 is MDHEN and CDR2 SYDVKM. The CDR3 has 18 residues. V lost 4 bases and J lost 1, with 22 bases in between.